This TCR beta chain originates from a study of PD-1 blockade in classical Hodgkin lymphoma (dated by TCRdb to about 2020). With respect to the entire study: Nivolumab dosing was 3 mg/kg intravenously every 2 weeks, continuing until either disease progression or unacceptable toxicity. To define a peripheral blood immune signature of response to PD-1 blockade in classical Hodgkin lymphoma, the study combined TCR beta sequencing with CyTOF. What the work shows at the level of the full study, not this receptor alone: Baseline diversity similar to that of newly diagnosed patients was observed in trial patients achieving complete response, whereas significantly lower diversity was observed in partial responders and progressors. The study was restricted to a single clinical trial cohort, and the causes of repertoire differences, possibly disease activity or prior therapy, were left undefined. By C4D1, a significant rise was seen in CD4+ TCR diversity but not in CD8+ TCR diversity (p=0.0027 vs p=0.16), and the rise was most apparent among complete responders (p=0.02). Lower diversity was observed in patients in whom nivolumab was started less than 1 year after ASCT, and these patients were excluded from later analyses so that confounding by immune reconstitution would be avoided. Baseline TCR diversity was reported to be lower in newly diagnosed patients than in healthy donors, and even lower in relapsed/refractory patients.

A note on this clone: Its antigen is not yet known. Per-base quality was not reported, and no clone a single base away is much larger than it.

Genomic DNA was extracted with the Qiagen DNeasy kit from unsorted PBMCs and from negatively selected CD4+ and CD8+ fractions. Amplification of TCR beta CDR3 regions was done by immunoSEQ multiplex PCR with primers that anneal to V and J segments. A synthetic immune receptor repertoire was used to minimize amplification bias, and remaining bias was computationally removed after sequencing. The authors' pipeline ran thus. Custom Python scripts were used to quantify repertoire diversity as the Shannon entropy index. Unsorted, CD4+ and CD8+ repertoires were analyzed separately, except for combined analyses in which CD4+ and CD8+ sequences were merged in silico. Clonal expansion was defined as a frequency increase of at least 2-fold after treatment compared with C1D1, and clones undetected at baseline were assigned a pseudocount of 0.5. Singleton clones were defined as clones with 0 or 1 copy at C1D1, and non-singleton clones were defined as clones with 2 or more copies. Clones expanded in unsorted samples were labelled as CD4+, CD8+ or unknown by matching protein sequences in sorted samples from the same patient. Wilcoxon tests on paired samples were used to test changes in diversity from C1D1 to C4D1. TCRdb provides this immuneACCESS table in a form limited to in-frame rearrangements. Some clones are lacking; in checked studies, under half of them reflect an unresolved V gene, and why the rest are absent is not known. V and J calls and clone size follow that table, whereas D and trimming were derived from the DNA. This sample gives 60,000 to 65,000 clones in total; about nine tenths of them show up just once. Around 13% of the sample is held by the ten biggest clonotypes.

The time point label here, explained by the study, means: cycle 1 day 1 (C1D1), immediately before nivolumab initiation. All trial patients had relapsed after autologous stem cell transplantation, with cohorts A, B and C differing in prior brentuximab vedotin exposure. The trial cohort included fewer than 60 patients with relapsed/refractory classical Hodgkin lymphoma, and each patient had a best overall response of complete response, partial response or progressive disease. Single-agent nivolumab was administered to trial patients in the multi-cohort phase II CheckMate 205 trial. An independent review committee assessed best overall response using the 2007 International Working Group response criteria. PBMCs from the trial were collected at three points: immediately before nivolumab initiation (C1D1), and during therapy at cycle 2 day 1 and cycle 4 day 1. Peripheral blood was collected in 8 mL Vacutainer Cell Preparation Tubes, from which PBMCs were isolated by centrifugation and then cryopreserved.

The junction shows trimming of 4 bases on V and 2 bases on J, and the gene matches do not reach 2 bases of it. The CDR3, from cysteine to phenylalanine, totals 13 residues. Only the CDR3 portion is preserved as DNA: 39 bases, with reading frame beginning at the first base. The germline V gene encodes CDR1 SQVTM and CDR2 ANQGSEA. The receptor was isolated from a human donor with classical Hodgkin lymphoma. The chain couples TRBV29-1 to TRBJ2-3; 8 bases in the junction line up with TRBD1. The specimen was peripheral blood mononuclear cells (PBMCs), collected at baseline. The sequence in DNA is TGCAGCGTTGGACAGGGGTTCACAGATACGCAGTATTTT. Its translation reads: CSVGQGFTDTQYF.